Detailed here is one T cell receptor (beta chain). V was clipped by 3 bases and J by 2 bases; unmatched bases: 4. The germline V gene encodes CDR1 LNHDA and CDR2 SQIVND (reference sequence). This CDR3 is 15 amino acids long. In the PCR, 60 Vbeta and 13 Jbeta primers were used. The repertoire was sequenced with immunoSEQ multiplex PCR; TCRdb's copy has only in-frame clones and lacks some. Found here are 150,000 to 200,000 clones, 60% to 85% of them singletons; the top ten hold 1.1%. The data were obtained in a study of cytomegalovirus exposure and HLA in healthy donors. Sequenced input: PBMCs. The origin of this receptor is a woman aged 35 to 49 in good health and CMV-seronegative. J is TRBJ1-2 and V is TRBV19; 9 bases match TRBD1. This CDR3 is CASSMGQGANYGYTF. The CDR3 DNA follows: TGTGCCAGTAGTATGGGACAGGGAGCGAACTATGGCTACACCTTC.